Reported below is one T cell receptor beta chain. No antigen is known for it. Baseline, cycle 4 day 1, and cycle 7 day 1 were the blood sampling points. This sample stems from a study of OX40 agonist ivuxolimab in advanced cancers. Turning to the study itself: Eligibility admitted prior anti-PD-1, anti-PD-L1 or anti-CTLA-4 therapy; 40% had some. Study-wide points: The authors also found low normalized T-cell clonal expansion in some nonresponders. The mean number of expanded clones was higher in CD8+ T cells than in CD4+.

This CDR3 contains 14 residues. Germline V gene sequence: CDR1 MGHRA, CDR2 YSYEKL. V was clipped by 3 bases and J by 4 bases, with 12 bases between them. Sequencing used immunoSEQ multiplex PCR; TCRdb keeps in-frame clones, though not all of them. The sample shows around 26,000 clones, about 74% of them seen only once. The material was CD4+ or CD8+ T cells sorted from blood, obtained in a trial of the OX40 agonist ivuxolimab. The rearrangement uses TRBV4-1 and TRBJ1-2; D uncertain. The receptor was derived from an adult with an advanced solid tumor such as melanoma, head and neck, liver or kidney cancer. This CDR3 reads CASSHPGFPYGYTF. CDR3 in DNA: TGCGCCAGCAGCCATCCTGGGTTCCCCTATGGCTACACCTTC.